Listed below are T cell receptor beta chains from one sample, sequenced in a study of T cell changes during pregnancy in multiple sclerosis. The assay was immunoSEQ multiplex PCR, and TCRdb's table has in-frame clones only and misses some. The sample has about 100,000 clones, 92% seen once. Sequenced material: peripheral blood, taken after pregnancy. These receptors were taken from a female donor with multiple sclerosis, enrolled in a pregnancy study. Both conserved end residues are part of each CDR3. The D gene is left open where the match is weak. The listing skips clone size in some rows; elsewhere it reads once, few, many or a size class.

TRBD1	14	TRBV18	few	TRBJ1-1	TGTGCCAGCTCACCGAGGACAGGGGGCACTGAAGCTTTCTTT	CASSPRTGGTEAFF
-	12	TRBV5-4	-	TRBJ1-1	TGTGCCAGCGGCGGGGTGAACACTGAAGCTTTCTTT	CASGGVNTEAFF
TRBD1	14	TRBV13	-	TRBJ2-7	TGTGCCAGCAGCTACGACAGGGCCGGCTACGAGCAGTACTTC	CASSYDRAGYEQYF
-	12	TRBV6-5	-	TRBJ1-2	TGTGCCAGCAGCACCATAGACTATGGCTACACCTTC	CASSTIDYGYTF
-	15	TRBV11-2	once	TRBJ2-7	TGTGCCAGCAGCCCCGCGGGGACAGTCTTTGCCGAGCAGTACTTC	CASSPAGTVFAEQYF
-	13	TRBV5-1	-	TRBJ1-4	TGCGCCAGCAAACAGGGTAACAATGAAAAACTGTTTTTT	CASKQGNNEKLFF
TRBD1	16	TRBV14	once	TRBJ1-2	TGTGCCAACGCGAAAGGACAGGGGGGAGAGTGCTATGGCTACACCTTC	CANAKGQGGECYGYTF
-	11	TRBV19	-	TRBJ1-2	TGTGCCGGGCGGCGAGGGTTTGGCTACACCTTC	CAGRRGFGYTF
TRBD2	16	TRBV2	once	TRBJ2-7	TGTGCCAGCATTAATGGCGTGGGTAGCGGGAGCCACGAGCAGTACTTC	CASINGVGSGSHEQYF
-	16	TRBV27	-	TRBJ1-2	TGTGCCAGCAGTTTCTCGGCAGGTACCCTTAACTATGGCTACACCTTC	CASSFSAGTLNYGYTF
-	14	TRBV7-9	-	TRBJ2-3	TGTGCCAGCAGCTTAGGACGGTCGGGGGATACGCAGTATTTT	CASSLGRSGDTQYF
-	13	TRBV29-1	-	TRBJ1-2	TGCAGCGTTGAAGATACCTACGGGTATGGCTACACCTTC	CSVEDTYGYGYTF
TRBD2	16	TRBV7-2	-	TRBJ2-5	TGTGCCAGCAGCTTAGCGGGACTAGCGGGGGCGGAGACCCAGTACTTC	CASSLAGLAGAETQYF
-	14	TRBV19	-	TRBJ1-1	TGTGCCAGCCAAAGCCCCCGTACAGGGACTGAAGCTTTCTTT	CASQSPRTGTEAFF
-	15	TRBV7-6	-	TRBJ2-7	TGTGCCAGCAGCTTATATCGCGGTAGCTCCTACGAGCAGTACTTC	CASSLYRGSSYEQYF
TRBD2	14	TRBV5-4	once	TRBJ2-1	TGTGCCAGCACCTATAGCGGGAGGTCCCATGAGCAGTTCTTC	CASTYSGRSHEQFF
-	15	TRBV4-1	-	TRBJ1-5	TGCGCCAGCAGCCAAGATGGGCAGACAAATCAGCCCCAGCATTTT	CASSQDGQTNQPQHF
TRBD2	15	TRBV5-5	-	TRBJ2-2	TGTGCCAGCAGCGCCGGACTAGCGGGAGTAGGGGAGCTGTTTTTT	CASSAGLAGVGELFF
TRBD1	14	TRBV6-1	-	TRBJ2-7	TGTGCCAGCAGTACCGGGACAGGGGATCGCGAGCAGTACTTC	CASSTGTGDREQYF
TRBD1	13	TRBV29-1	-	TRBJ2-1	TGCAGCGGGCACATTAGACAGGGGAATGAGCAGTTCTTC	CSGHIRQGNEQFF
-	13	TRBV9	-	TRBJ2-7	TGTGCCAGCAGTTTCGGGAGAGACTACGAGCAGTACTTC	CASSFGRDYEQYF
-	13	TRBV30	-	TRBJ2-7	TGTGCCTGGAGTTTGGGAGCTTCCTACGAGCAGTACTTC	CAWSLGASYEQYF
TRBD2	19	TRBV7-3	-	TRBJ2-2	TGTGCCAGCAGCGCGCCCACGCTTTCTAGCGGGATAAACACCGGGGAGCTGTTTTTT	CASSAPTLSSGINTGELFF
TRBD1	17	TRBV5-1	once	TRBJ1-2	TGCGCCAGCAGCTCGACCCTCGGGACCGGGACAGATTATGGCTACACCTTC	CASSSTLGTGTDYGYTF
TRBD2	17	TRBV18	-	TRBJ2-1	TGTGCCAGCTCACCGCTGACTAGCGGACTCTCCTACAATGAGCAGTTCTTC	CASSPLTSGLSYNEQFF
-	13	TRBV4-3	-	TRBJ2-7	TGCGCCAGCAGCCAAGATCTCAGGGACGAGCAGTACTTC	CASSQDLRDEQYF